This TCR beta chain appears in the sequencing data of a study of graft-versus-host responses after intestinal transplantation. About the study: All recipients were given anti-thymocyte globulin induction, and tacrolimus and steroids were then administered for three to four years. General study points: The study found high graft-versus-host to host-versus-graft clonal ratios in allografts of patients with graft-donor T cell macrochimerism. After transplant, early declines in HvG clones were associated with peak levels of circulating GvH clones.

Details on this clone: What it binds is unknown.

Produced via immunoSEQ multiplex PCR; TCRdb's table is partial and in-frame only. The sample has around 93,000 clones; approximately 90% are singletons. Germline CDR1 reads SQVTM; CDR2 reads ANQGSEA. The V gene lost 0 bases and the J gene lost 3 bases, with 12 bases spanning the gap. This CDR3 spans 14 amino acids. The V call is TRBV29-1, the J call TRBJ2-7; TRBD2 is a possible D gene (5 bases). The source is a human donor who received an intestinal transplant. Source: unstimulated CD8+ T cells sorted from spleen or lymph node cells, taken before intestinal transplant. DNA of the CDR3: TGCAGCGTTGAAGATCGGAGGCAGAACTACGAGCAGTACTTC. Translated: CSVEDRRQNYEQYF.